This T cell receptor beta chain was recovered during a study of CD8+ T cells in alopecia areata. The length of the CDR3 is 15 residues. CDR1 is MGHDK, CDR2 SYGVNS, per germline. The V end lost 3 bases, the J end lost 4 bases, and 15 bases lay between the germline ends. Extraction of RNA preceded its reverse transcription into cDNA, which served as the sequencing template. Assay used: immunoSEQ multiplex PCR; TCRdb lists only in-frame clones, some missing. The data contain hundreds of thousands of clones, more than 45% of them seen just once; the ten biggest clones take up 0.45%. Study-wide results and limits: When scalp samples are sequenced, resident alphabeta T cells of normal skin are also captured.

About this clone: Its specificity is not known.

Punch biopsies of lesional scalp, plus peripheral blood, were taken from alopecia areata patients. The sequence was obtained from a human donor with alopecia areata. The chain uses TRBV25-1 and TRBJ1-1; D ambiguous. Source: CD4+ T cells sorted from blood, taken at week 0. This chain's CDR3 is CASSDMLPGSTEAFF. The CDR3 DNA follows: TGTGCCAGCAGTGATATGCTTCCGGGCAGCACTGAAGCTTTCTTT.